The 10 T cell receptor beta chains below were found in one sample sequenced in a study of T cells in Graves' hyperthyroidism and ophthalmopathy. Researchers took RNA transcripts and amplified the TCR beta CDR3 regions from them. RT-PCR in the first round (using the HTBI primer set) targeted the TCR CDR3. TCRdb re-called the multiplex PCR reads through MiXCR, storing one row per CDR3 protein. The table has a few hundred thousand distinct CDR3 sequences, 13% seen once; the top ten hold 9.2%. Material for sequencing was blood. The receptors stem from a woman aged 18-29 years with Graves' hyperthyroidism.

A note on this clonotype: Since a much larger clone is just one base distant, this may be a read error. The V gene is TRBV29-1, the J gene TRBJ2-1; D is perhaps TRBD2 (7 bases). V lost 7 bases, J lost 5 bases, and 18 bases lay in between. The V gene's germline CDR1 is SQVTM and CDR2 ANQGSEA. The CDR3 contains 14 residues. The CDR3 region is CSAGDWRGHNEQFF. As DNA, the CDR3 is TGCAGCGCTGGCGACTGGCGGGGGCACAATGAGCAGTTCTTC.

This chain joins TRBV5-1 and TRBJ2-1, with 9 bases identical to TRBD2. Unmatched junction bases numbered 8, after V lost 2 bases and J lost 2 bases. The CDR3 is made up of 17 amino acids. Germline V gene sequence: CDR1 SGHRS, CDR2 YFSETQ. The DNA for the CDR3 is TGCGCCAGCAGCTTCGGGAGCGGGGGGCTCACCTACAATGAGCAGTTCTTC. Its translation: CASSFGSGGLTYNEQFF.

This clonotype was seen repeatedly, ten times or more. The chain joins TRBV27 to TRBJ1-1; a weak D match, TRBD1 (5 bases). CDR1 MNHEY and CDR2 SMNVEV come from the germline V gene (reference sequence). This CDR3 has 14 amino acids. Trimming removed 3 bases at V and 1 base at J, with 9 bases between. The CDR3 DNA follows: TGTGCCAGCAGTTTGGGCGGACAGAACACTGAAGCTTTCTTT. This codes for CASSLGGQNTEAFF.

There are many counts of this clonotype. The chain links TRBV10-3 to TRBJ2-1, with 11 bases lining up with TRBD1. The CDR3 is 14 residues long. The germline gives CDR1 ENHRY, CDR2 SYGVKD. The J segment lost 10 bases and the V segment lost 4 bases, leaving 6 bases of the junction unmatched. The CDR3 loop is CAISGDRGAQEQFF. CDR3 coding DNA: TGTGCCATCAGTGGGGACAGGGGGGCCCAGGAGCAGTTCTTC.

At least ten counts were recorded for this clonotype. The chain links TRBV5-1 to TRBJ2-7; D unresolved. CDR1 is SGHRS, CDR2 YFSETQ, per germline. CDR3 length equals 12 residues. Trimming left V 3 bases short and J 6 bases short, with 10 bases between. The CDR3 region has the DNA TGCGCCAGCAGCTCCGGACCAGCCGAGCAGTACTTC. Translating it yields CASSSGPAEQYF.

The V and J genes are TRBV19 and TRBJ1-1, with TRBD1 matching 7 bases. J gave up 11 bases and V 0 bases, and 12 bases lay outside the gene matches. The CDR3 loop spans 15 amino acids. Germline CDR1 and CDR2: LNHDA and SQIVND (reference sequence). CDR3 residues: CASSIEEGAGMSAFF. CDR3 nucleotide sequence: TGTGCCAGTAGTATAGAAGAGGGGGCCGGAATGAGTGCTTTCTTT.

This clonotype was seen many times. V and J are TRBV6-2 or TRBV6-3 and TRBJ1-5; maybe TRBD1 (5 bases). In germline, CDR1 is MNHEY, CDR2 SVGEGT. Trimming left V 2 bases short and J 6 bases short, with 11 bases between. This CDR3 has 14 residues. CDR3 region: CASSYGGTAQPQHF. The CDR3 nucleotides read TGTGCCAGCAGTTACGGGGGGACGGCTCAGCCCCAGCATTTT.

This clonotype was found a few times. The chain carries TRBV27 and TRBJ1-5; the D gene is possibly TRBD1 (6 bases). V lost 9 bases and J 8 bases, leaving 14 bases between the germline ends. In germline, CDR1 is MNHEY, CDR2 SMNVEV (reference sequence). The CDR3 loop spans 12 amino acids. CDR3 in DNA: TGTGCCAGTGGCCGGGGGCTTGAGCCCCAGCATTTT. Encoded protein: CASGRGLEPQHF.

The chain combines TRBV30 with TRBJ1-5; 7 nucleotides match TRBD1. Germline trimming cut 4 bases from V and 5 bases from J; bases unmatched to any gene: 11. CDR3 size: 15 residues. Looked up from germline, CDR1 is GTSNPN and CDR2 is SVGIG (reference sequence). The CDR3 here is CAWNLQGDGYQPQHF. The CDR3 DNA sequence: TGTGCCTGGAATCTCCAGGGGGATGGGTATCAGCCCCAGCATTTT.

This clonotype came up a few times. V is TRBV6-7 and J is TRBJ2-3; D is uncertain. TRBV6-7 is an ORF, and what it does is uncertain. This CDR3 region has 13 residues. The V and J ends lost 8 bases and 3 bases respectively, with 12 bases between them. Here the CDR3 reads CASPPVGTDTQYF. As DNA, the CDR3 is TGTGCCAGCCCCCCTGTGGGGACAGATACGCAGTATTTT.